The T cell receptor beta chain described here comes from a study of blood T cell repertoires in COVID-19. The germline V and J ends were trimmed by 0 bases and 8 bases, with 13 bases remaining between them. This CDR3 comprises 13 residues. The germline gives CDR1 GTSNPN, CDR2 SVGIG (reference sequence). In the study's own analysis: Amplification with reference gene primers provided the estimates of nucleated cell counts. TCRdb's table, derived via immunoSEQ multiplex PCR, lists solely in-frame clones and lacks some. V and J calls and clone size are copied from that table; D and trimming were computed from the DNA. The data show about 400,000 clones, approximately 86% seen once.

The chain uses TRBV30 and TRBJ1-2; no firm D call. The receptor was isolated from a woman aged 40 to 50 with acute COVID-19. Specimen: PBMCs or T cells enriched from blood (not recorded which). CDR3 protein: CAWSVSQIYGYTF. The CDR3 nucleotides are TGTGCCTGGAGTGTTTCGCAGATTTACGGCTACACCTTC.